This TCR beta chain was observed in a study of cytomegalovirus exposure and HLA in healthy donors. Whole-study results and caveats: Later analysis identified several of the most significant clusters that appeared linked to common viral pathogens. Earlier analysis yielded a pattern in which most TCR beta V segments were productive about 87% or about 30% of the time.

Looked up from germline, CDR1 is MDHEN and CDR2 is SYDVKM. V shed 0 bases and J 0 bases; nucleotides not matched to a gene: 2. The CDR3 covers 17 residues. Turning to this clone: Its antigen is unidentified.

Unrecorded immune exposure was likely among donors, who were nominally healthy when sampled. The PCR used 60 Vbeta and 13 Jbeta primers. Profiled with immunoSEQ multiplex PCR; TCRdb holds only in-frame clones, not every one. The table shows 60,000 to 85,000 clones, with about 79% occurring only once. The receptor's source is a man aged 40-50 years in good health and CMV-seronegative. Sequencing was done on a sample of PBMCs. This chain connects TRBV28 to TRBJ2-7, with 13 bases identical to TRBD2. CDR3 in DNA: TGTGCCAGCAGTTTATGGGGGACTAGCGGGACCTCCTACGAGCAGTACTTC. It is translated as CASSLWGTSGTSYEQYF.